The 18 T cell receptor beta chains reported below all come from one sample, sequenced in a study of blood T cell repertoires in COVID-19. Method: immunoSEQ multiplex PCR; TCRdb's copy keeps in-frame clones and lacks some. The sample has some 310,000 clones, almost 90% seen once. Sequenced sample: peripheral blood. The source is a woman in her 30s with COVID-19, enrolled during active disease.

This chain links TRBV5-4 with TRBJ2-3; 9 positions agree with TRBD2. The CDR3 is 17 amino acids. Unmatched junction bases numbered 11, after V lost 4 bases and J lost 2 bases. From germline, CDR1 is SGHNT and CDR2 YYREEE (reference sequence). CDR3: CASSTPGAGGATDTQYF. CDR3 DNA sequence: TGTGCCAGCAGCACCCCAGGGGCGGGGGGGGCCACAGATACGCAGTATTTT.

V gene TRBV11-3 combines with J gene TRBJ1-1; no definite D call. The CDR3 extends over 14 amino acids. The germline V gene has CDR1 SGHNT and CDR2 YENEEA. Trimming pared 5 bases from V and 4 bases from J, leaving 14 bases between. In DNA form, the CDR3 reads TGTGCCAGCAGCCCCAGTGGCGGGAGCACTGAAGCTTTCTTT. Translating gives CASSPSGGSTEAFF.

This chain joins TRBV5-6 and TRBJ1-2, with 8 bases lining up with TRBD1. CDR1 SGHDT and CDR2 YYEEEE come from the germline V gene. The CDR3 totals 13 residues. Unmatched junction bases numbered 4, after V lost 4 bases and J lost 5 bases. CDR3 sequence (DNA): TGTGCCAGCAGCCCGGGACAGGCGTATGGCTACACCTTC. Translated: CASSPGQAYGYTF.

This chain connects TRBV18 to TRBJ2-1; no clear D. This CDR3 comprises 12 residues. Germline CDR1 reads KGHSH; CDR2 reads LQKENI. Trimming left V 10 bases short and J 6 bases short, with 13 bases between. The CDR3 DNA follows: TGTGCCATCCGTAGTAGTGGCAATGAGCAGTTCTTC. Residues: CAIRSSGNEQFF.

The chain is built from TRBV18 and TRBJ2-5, with 7 positions matching TRBD1. Germline CDR1 KGHSH, CDR2 LQKENI. Germline trimming cut 4 bases from V and 2 bases from J; bases unmatched to any gene: 1. This CDR3 spans 13 amino acids. CDR3 sequence (DNA): TGTGCCAGCTCACGGGACAGACAAGAGACCCAGTACTTC. Its translation is CASSRDRQETQYF.

The CDR3: CASMRSNQPQHF. DNA of the CDR3: TGTGCCAGCATGCGGAGCAATCAGCCCCAGCATTTT. The V gene is TRBV28, the J gene TRBJ1-5; no clear D. This CDR3 is built from 12 residues. Looked up from germline, CDR1 is MDHEN and CDR2 is SYDVKM. Trimming pared 7 bases from V and 1 base from J, leaving 5 bases between.

The chain recombines TRBV2 with TRBJ1-1; D is unresolved. The germline V and J ends were trimmed by 5 bases and 1 base, with 11 bases remaining between them. The CDR3 runs 14 residues. The germline CDR1 and CDR2 sequences are SNHLY and FYNNEI. The chain's CDR3 is CASSKDIRNTEAFF. In DNA form, the CDR3 reads TGTGCCAGCAGTAAAGACATACGGAACACTGAAGCTTTCTTT. Drawing the rest from reference TRBV2 and TRBJ1-1, the complete variable domain is EPEVTQTPSHQVTQMGQEVILRCVPISNHLYFYWYRQILGQKVEFLVSFYNNEISEKSEIFDDQFSVERPDGSNFTLKIRSTKLEDSAMYFCASSKDIRNTEAFFGQGTRLTVV.

Here the CDR3 DNA reads TGTGCCAGTAGCATGGACAGCCCCGGGAGCAATCAGCCCCAGCATTTT. It specifies CASSMDSPGSNQPQHF. The rearrangement joins TRBV19 to TRBJ1-5, with D possibly TRBD1 on 6 matching bases. The germline CDR1 and CDR2 sequences are LNHDA and SQIVND (reference sequence). The CDR3 has 16 amino acids. V lost 6 bases, J lost 1 base, and 16 bases lay in between.

This clone was seen a few times. The DNA for the CDR3 is TGTGCCAGCAGCCTCATGTTGGGGCCCGGGGAGCTGTTTTTT. This sequence encodes CASSLMLGPGELFF. The V call is TRBV5-6, the J call TRBJ2-2, with a tentative D call TRBD1 (5 bases). V dropped 4 bases and J dropped 6 bases, with 13 bases sitting between them. The V gene's germline CDR1 is SGHDT and CDR2 YYEEEE. The CDR3 spans 14 residues.

V usage is TRBV2 and J usage is TRBJ1-3; D is unresolved. Germline V gene lookup returns CDR1 SNHLY and CDR2 FYNNEI. The CDR3 has 13 residues. Trimming removed 1 base at V and 4 bases at J, with 5 bases between. This CDR3 is CASSEDIGNTIYF. The DNA of the CDR3 is TGTGCCAGCAGTGAAGACATCGGAAACACCATATATTTT.

The chain couples TRBV11-2 to TRBJ2-7; 11 positions agree with TRBD2. V was clipped by 4 bases and J by 2 bases; unmatched bases: 13. Germline V gene data show CDR1 as SGHAT and CDR2 as FQNNGV. There are 18 residues in the CDR3. CDR3 DNA sequence: TGTGCCAGCAGCTATAGAGTGGGACTAGCGGTCCTGCCCTACGAGCAGTACTTC. It codes for CASSYRVGLAVLPYEQYF.

The gene calls are TRBV12-5 and TRBJ1-1; 7 bases agree with TRBD1. CDR1 is LGHNT and CDR2 is FRNRAP in the germline V gene. CDR3 size: 15 residues. The junction had 8 bases not matched to a gene; V was cut back by 2 bases and J by 5 bases. The CDR3, as DNA: TGTGCTAGTGGTTTGCCTAGGGGGCAAAGGACTGAAGCTTTCTTT. It yields the protein CASGLPRGQRTEAFF.

The CDR3 DNA sequence: TGTGCCAGCAGGAGGGATGTCGGTGAGAGCTATGGCTACACCTTC. The encoded protein is CASRRDVGESYGYTF. V gene TRBV2 combines with J gene TRBJ1-2; D gene unclear. CDR1 and CDR2 from the germline V gene are SNHLY and FYNNEI. The V gene lost 6 bases and the J gene lost 4 bases, with 18 bases spanning the gap. This CDR3 spans 15 amino acids. Using reference TRBV2 and TRBJ1-2 for the parts outside the CDR3, the full variable domain is EPEVTQTPSHQVTQMGQEVILRCVPISNHLYFYWYRQILGQKVEFLVSFYNNEISEKSEIFDDQFSVERPDGSNFTLKIRSTKLEDSAMYFCASRRDVGESYGYTFGSGTRLTVV.

The J gene is TRBJ2-7, the V gene TRBV6-1; TRBD2 aligns across 9 bases. The CDR3 consists of 17 residues. Per germline, CDR1 MNHNS and CDR2 SASEGT. V lost 2 bases to trimming and J lost 0 bases; unmatched junction nucleotides: 8. The CDR3 loop is CASSEWELAGFSYEQYF. CDR3 coding DNA: TGTGCCAGCAGTGAATGGGAACTAGCGGGTTTCTCCTACGAGCAGTACTTC.

The V call is TRBV9, the J call TRBJ1-6; D perhaps matches TRBD1 (5 bases). The CDR3 sequence is 14 residues long. The V and J ends lost 1 base and 7 bases respectively, with 9 bases between them. CDR1 is SGDLS and CDR2 is YYNGEE in the germline V gene. CDR3: CASSVQGGNSPLHF. CDR3 nucleotide sequence: TGTGCCAGCAGCGTACAGGGTGGGAATTCACCCCTCCACTTT.

On this clone itself: Distinct nucleotide sequences in the sample also encode this CDR3. V and J are TRBV6-5 and TRBJ1-6, with TRBD1 matching over 7 bases. CDR1 and CDR2 (germline): MNHEY, SVGAGI. The CDR3 length is 13 residues. J gave up 7 bases and V 6 bases, and 3 bases lay outside the gene matches. CDR3 sequence (DNA): TGTGCCAGCAGAAGGGACAGAAATTCACCCCTCCACTTT. Protein product: CASRRDRNSPLHF.

V gene TRBV18 combines with J gene TRBJ1-4; D remains ambiguous. Germline values: CDR1 KGHSH, CDR2 LQKENI. CDR3 length: 12 amino acids. V was clipped by 2 bases and J by 8 bases, with 6 bases between them. The CDR3 here is CASSPSQEKLFF. CDR3 bases: TGTGCCAGCTCACCAAGTCAGGAAAAACTGTTTTTT.

The chain uses TRBV11-2 and TRBJ1-2, with TRBD1 identical over 7 bases. Trimming cost V 1 base and J 1 base; bases outside gene matches: 6. The CDR3 extends over 16 amino acids. Germline values: CDR1 SGHAT, CDR2 FQNNGV. The CDR3 is CASSLVTGQYNYGYTF. In DNA, the CDR3 is TGTGCCAGCAGCTTAGTAACGGGACAGTATAACTATGGCTACACCTTC.